This is a list of T cell receptor beta chains from one sample in a study of T cells after yellow fever vaccination. TCRdb re-derived calls from the 5' RACE reads in MiXCR, one entry per CDR3 protein. The sample shows more than 110,000 distinct CDR3 sequences, just over 6.5% of them seen only once. The material sequenced was CD4+ T cells sorted from PBMCs, taken 10 days after the yellow fever booster vaccination. The receptors come from a man aged 30 to 39 who received the YFV17D yellow fever vaccine. CDR3s include the opening cysteine and the closing phenylalanine or tryptophan. The D gene is left open where the match is weak. Only some rows state a clone size, as once, few, many or a class for expanded clones.

>TRBJ2-1|.|TRBV5-1|many
CASSSGAASKLYNEQFF
TGCGCCAGCAGCTCCGGGGCGGCCTCTAAACTCTACAATGAGCAGTTCTTC
>TRBJ2-1|.|TRBV7-2|many
CASSLVSFSEQFF
TGTGCCAGCAGCTTAGTGTCGTTTAGTGAGCAGTTCTTC
>TRBJ2-1|TRBD1|TRBV24-1|many
CATSDGGQGAFF
TGTGCCACCAGTGATGGGGGACAGGGGGCGTTCTTC
>TRBJ1-1|.|TRBV5-4|.
CASSRTAANTEAFF
TGTGCCAGCAGCCGGACAGCAGCGAACACTGAAGCTTTCTTT
>TRBJ2-5|.|TRBV5-1|few
CASSLAVIQETQYF
TGCGCCAGCAGCTTGGCCGTGATTCAAGAGACCCAGTACTTC
>TRBJ2-1|.|TRBV5-1|.
CASTVGGPDNELFF
TGCGCCAGCACGGTGGGCGGGCCAGACAATGAGCTGTTCTTC
>TRBJ1-1|TRBD1|TRBV18|many
CASSGDRNTEAFF
TGTGCCAGCTCAGGGGACAGGAACACTGAAGCTTTCTTT
>TRBJ2-7|TRBD2|TRBV7-8|many
CASSLEVAGNLEQYF
TGTGCCAGCAGCTTAGAGGTAGCGGGAAATCTCGAGCAGTACTTC
>TRBJ2-3|.|TRBV7-9|many
CASSSPRKEPADTQYF
TGTGCCAGCAGCTCCCCCAGAAAGGAGCCAGCAGATACGCAGTATTTT
>TRBJ2-3|TRBD1|TRBV28|many
CASSNRGRVTQYF
TGTGCCAGCAGTAACAGGGGAAGGGTGACGCAGTATTTT
>TRBJ2-2|.|TRBV10-2|many
CATGGGGPGELFF
TGCGCCACAGGTGGAGGGGGCCCCGGGGAGCTGTTTTTT
>TRBJ1-2|.|TRBV25-1|many
CASSYDPPSNGYTF
TGTGCCAGCAGCTATGACCCACCTTCTAATGGCTACACCTTC
>TRBJ2-2|TRBD1|TRBV5-5|many
CAYRGREGGELFF
TGTGCCTACAGGGGAAGGGAAGGCGGGGAGCTGTTTTTT
>TRBJ2-1|.|TRBV12-3/TRBV12-4|many
CASSFGGSSYNEQFF
TGTGCCAGCAGTTTCGGAGGGAGCTCCTACAATGAGCAGTTCTTC
>TRBJ1-5|.|TRBV5-1|many
CASSLDGGQPQHF
TGCGCCAGCAGCTTGGATGGGGGACAGCCCCAGCATTTT
>TRBJ2-6|.|TRBV2|many
CASSEDLSGANVLTF
TGTGCCAGCAGTGAAGACCTCTCTGGGGCCAACGTCCTGACTTTC
>TRBJ2-4|.|TRBV20-1|many
CSAVRDIQYF
TGCAGTGCCGTCCGGGACATTCAGTACTTC
>TRBJ2-7|.|TRBV5-1|few
CASSLAGGEQYF
TGCGCCAGCAGCTTGGCCGGAGGGGAGCAGTACTTC
>TRBJ2-1|TRBD1|TRBV5-4|.
CASSLGQGLRNEQFF
TGTGCCAGCAGCTTGGGACAGGGGCTTCGAAATGAGCAGTTCTTC
>TRBJ2-5|TRBD2|TRBV23-1|few
CASRPAGERQETQYF
TGCGCCAGCAGGCCAGCGGGGGAGAGGCAAGAGACCCAGTACTTC
>TRBJ1-6|.|TRBV6-1|few
CASSEILGQLYNSPLHF
TGTGCCAGCAGTGAGATCCTCGGACAGCTCTATAATTCACCCCTCCACTTT
>TRBJ1-5|TRBD1|TRBV6-1|few
CASSQSGGIGQPQHF
TGTGCCAGCAGCCAATCAGGGGGCATCGGTCAGCCCCAGCATTTT
>TRBJ2-2|.|TRBV2|many
CASSGTTNTGELFF
TGTGCCAGCAGTGGGACAACGAACACCGGGGAGCTGTTTTTT
>TRBJ2-1|.|TRBV7-2|many
CASSLAKGRDEQFF
TGTGCCAGCAGCTTGGCCAAGGGTAGGGATGAGCAGTTCTTC
>TRBJ2-2|TRBD2|TRBV19|.
CASSGWEGAGELFF
TGTGCCAGTAGTGGCTGGGAGGGAGCCGGGGAGCTGTTTTTT
>TRBJ1-2|TRBD1|TRBV18|.
CASSPSLTGDGYTF
TGTGCCAGCTCACCAAGTCTGACAGGGGATGGCTACACCTTC
>TRBJ2-3|.|TRBV4-2|many
CASSPKGDGSTDTQYF
TGTGCCAGCAGCCCGAAGGGAGACGGTAGCACAGATACGCAGTATTTT
>TRBJ2-1|TRBD2|TRBV6-2/TRBV6-3|many
CASTLRGTSGSSYNEQFF
TGTGCCAGCACCCTTAGAGGGACTAGCGGGAGCTCCTACAATGAGCAGTTCTTC
>TRBJ1-5|.|TRBV20-1|many
CSATDKNQPQHF
TGCAGTGCTACGGACAAGAATCAGCCCCAGCATTTT
>TRBJ2-1|TRBD1|TRBV20-1|many
CSASSGQGAFLEQFF
TGCAGTGCTAGTTCGGGACAGGGGGCTTTTCTTGAGCAGTTCTTC
>TRBJ1-5|.|TRBV4-2|.
CASSQEEKPNQPQHF
TGTGCCAGCAGCCAAGAGGAAAAACCCAATCAGCCCCAGCATTTT
>TRBJ2-1|TRBD1|TRBV7-9|many
CASRIQGPTYNEQFF
TGTGCCAGCAGAATACAGGGGCCGACCTACAATGAGCAGTTCTTC
>TRBJ2-5|.|TRBV3-1|few
CARNGGRETQYF
TGTGCCAGGAATGGGGGGAGAGAGACCCAGTACTTC
>TRBJ2-7|TRBD1|TRBV7-9|.
CASSPDRVGEQYF
TGTGCCAGCAGCCCGGACAGGGTAGGCGAGCAGTACTTC
>TRBJ2-6|.|TRBV20-1|few
CCARDYQGSSLGANVLTF
TGCTGTGCTAGAGATTATCAGGGGAGTTCATTGGGGGCCAACGTCCTGACTTTC
>TRBJ1-1|TRBD1|TRBV18|many
CASSHGQETEAFF
TGTGCCAGCTCACACGGACAGGAGACTGAAGCTTTCTTT
>TRBJ2-7|.|TRBV15|.
CATWGLEQYF
TGTGCCACCTGGGGTCTCGAGCAGTACTTC
>TRBJ2-4|.|TRBV20-1|.
CSARDGALPVAKNIQYF
TGCAGTGCTAGAGATGGGGCCTTACCGGTAGCCAAAAACATTCAGTACTTC
>TRBJ2-7|.|TRBV21-1|.
CASSVRDGAEQYF
TGTGCCAGCAGCGTCCGGGACGGGGCCGAGCAGTACTTC
>TRBJ2-2|.|TRBV7-3|many
CASSPASAPDAGELFF
TGTGCCAGCAGCCCCGCTAGCGCCCCTGATGCCGGGGAGCTGTTTTTT
>TRBJ2-2|.|TRBV4-3|many
CASSQDYGGRWTGELFF
TGCGCCAGCAGCCAAGATTATGGGGGGCGCTGGACCGGGGAGCTGTTTTTT
>TRBJ2-4|TRBD2|TRBV9|many
CASSLGLAGEKNIQYF
TGTGCCAGCAGCCTAGGACTAGCGGGTGAGAAAAACATTCAGTACTTC
>TRBJ2-1|.|TRBV20-1|few
CSARGSRGYNEQFF
TGCAGTGCTAGAGGCTCTAGAGGATACAATGAGCAGTTCTTC
>TRBJ2-1|.|TRBV7-6|many
CASSSFQGSSYNEQFF
TGTGCCAGCAGCTCCTTCCAGGGGAGCTCCTACAATGAGCAGTTCTTC
>TRBJ1-1|TRBD1|TRBV20-1|few
CSAIRAGGRTEAFF
TGCAGTGCTATCAGGGCAGGGGGTCGGACTGAAGCTTTCTTT
>TRBJ1-5|.|TRBV2|.
CASNGLENQPQHF
TGTGCCAGCAACGGCCTTGAGAATCAGCCCCAGCATTTT
>TRBJ2-1|TRBD2|TRBV12-3/TRBV12-4|many
CASSAGTSGYNEQFF
TGTGCCAGCAGTGCCGGGACTAGCGGATACAATGAGCAGTTCTTC
>TRBJ2-1|TRBD2|TRBV20-1|many
CSARVLAGDSQLF
TGCAGTGCTAGAGTTTTAGCGGGAGATTCCCAACTCTTC
>TRBJ2-1|TRBD2|TRBV4-1|many
CASSQERGFYNEQFF
TGCGCCAGCAGCCAAGAGCGGGGGTTCTACAATGAGCAGTTCTTC
>TRBJ1-1|.|TRBV20-1|.
CSASFEGSRNTEAFF
TGCAGTGCTAGCTTCGAAGGCAGTCGGAACACTGAAGCTTTCTTT
>TRBJ2-1|TRBD2|TRBV20-1|many
CSAYPLSGTTNNEQFF
TGCAGTGCGTATCCCCTTTCCGGGACTACCAACAATGAGCAGTTCTTC
>TRBJ2-7|.|TRBV5-1|many
CASSFLTKQYF
TGCGCCAGCAGCTTCTTGACGAAGCAGTACTTC
>TRBJ2-1|.|TRBV20-1|.
CSAGVGGRANNEQFF
TGCAGTGCTGGGGTCGGGGGGCGCGCCAACAATGAGCAGTTCTTC
>TRBJ2-1|TRBD2|TRBV7-8|many
CASSFPASGSAYNEQFF
TGTGCCAGCAGCTTCCCGGCTAGCGGGAGTGCGTACAATGAGCAGTTCTTC